The 9 T cell receptor beta chains below were found in one sample sequenced in a study of graft-versus-host responses after intestinal transplantation. Their specific antigens are unknown. Data came from immunoSEQ multiplex PCR; TCRdb stores just in-frame clones and leaves some out. The sample includes tens of thousands of clones, about nine tenths of them seen just once. This specimen consisted of unstimulated CD4+ T cells sorted from spleen or lymph node cells, obtained before intestinal transplant. Receptor source: a human donor who received an intestinal transplant.

The J gene is TRBJ2-1, the V gene TRBV15; TRBD2 matches at 14 bases. V trimming: 1 base; J trimming: 4 bases; junction bases outside the gene matches: 9. This CDR3 is built from 19 residues. Germline V gene data show CDR1 as LNHNV and CDR2 as YYDKDF (reference sequence). CDR3 protein: CATSRVGLAGVRLYNEQFF. The CDR3, as DNA: TGTGCCACCAGCAGAGTGGGACTAGCGGGAGTCCGCTTGTACAATGAGCAGTTCTTC.

The V and J genes are TRBV27 and TRBJ2-2, with TRBD1 identical over 9 bases. Looked up from germline, CDR1 is MNHEY and CDR2 is SMNVEV (reference sequence). V lost 6 bases and J lost 7; bases outside the gene matches: 12. The CDR3 has 16 amino acids. CDR3 protein: CASRRPGTGSVGELFF. For the CDR3, the DNA is TGTGCCAGCAGACGTCCCGGGACAGGGTCAGTCGGGGAGCTGTTTTTT.

This chain connects TRBV30 to TRBJ2-7; TRBD2 agrees at 7 bases. V shed 1 base and J 2 bases; nucleotides not matched to a gene: 8. The CDR3 contains 15 residues. Germline assignment: CDR1 GTSNPN and CDR2 SVGIG (reference sequence). The CDR3 here is CAWSARLARTYEQYF. CDR3 bases: TGTGCCTGGAGTGCCCGACTAGCCCGAACCTACGAGCAGTACTTC. The full variable domain, its missing parts supplied by reference TRBV30 and TRBJ2-7, is SQTIHQWPATLVQPVGSPLSLECTVEGTSNPNLYWYRQAAGRGLQLLFYSVGIGQISSEVPQNLSASRPQDRQFILSSKKLLLSDSGFYLCAWSARLARTYEQYFGPGTRLTVT.

This chain connects TRBV21-1 to TRBJ2-7; no check of the table's D call, TRBD1, against the DNA was made. TRBV21-1 is termed a pseudogene. This CDR3 is built from 15 residues. The CDR3 spells CASRGKTGAGYEQYF. The CDR3, as DNA: TGTGCCAGCCGCGGAAAAACAGGGGCAGGCTACGAGCAGTACTTC.

The chain couples TRBV28 to TRBJ2-2, with D perhaps matching TRBD1 (6 bases). The V and J ends lost 9 bases and 6 bases respectively, with 8 bases between them. The CDR3 totals 11 residues. The germline CDR1 and CDR2 sequences are MDHEN and SYDVKM. CDR3 sequence: CASGQPGELFF. The CDR3 nucleotides are TGTGCCAGTGGACAGCCCGGGGAGCTGTTTTTT.

The chain carries TRBV15 and TRBJ1-5, with D possibly matching TRBD1 (5 bases). CDR3 length: 13 amino acids. Germline CDR1 reads LNHNV; CDR2 reads YYDKDF (reference sequence). Trimming left V 3 bases short and J 4 bases short, with 7 bases between. The CDR3 DNA sequence: TGTGCCACCAGCAGCCGGGGGAATCAGCCCCAGCATTTT. Its translation is CATSSRGNQPQHF.

This clone came up a few times. This sequence joins TRBV28 and TRBJ2-5, with D tentatively TRBD1 (6 bases). The germline V gene encodes CDR1 MDHEN and CDR2 SYDVKM. The CDR3 contains 16 residues. Trimming removed 8 bases at V and 2 bases at J, with 21 bases between. Written as DNA, the CDR3 is TGTGCCAGCGAACCCCCCATTCCACAGGGACAAGAGACCCAGTACTTC. Translated: CASEPPIPQGQETQYF.

V gene TRBV9 combines with J gene TRBJ1-2; D is uncertain. Trimming removed 0 bases from V and 1 base from J, with 4 bases in between. Germline V CDR1 and CDR2: SGDLS, YYNGEE. The CDR3 length is 13 residues. The CDR3 sequence is CASSVVGNYGYTF. CDR3 sequence (DNA): TGTGCCAGCAGCGTAGTAGGTAACTATGGCTACACCTTC. Looking up the rest from reference TRBV9 and TRBJ1-2 gives the full variable domain: DSGVTQTPKHLITATGQRVTLRCSPRSGDLSVYWYQQSLDQGLQFLIQYYNGEERAKGNILERFSAQQFPDLHSELNLSSLELGDSALYFCASSVVGNYGYTFGSGTRLTVV.

The chain couples TRBV27 to TRBJ1-5, with no clear D. The CDR3 is made up of 15 amino acids. Germline CDR1 MNHEY, CDR2 SMNVEV (reference sequence). Trimming cost V 2 bases and J 5 bases, with 13 bases left between them. Here the CDR3 DNA reads TGTGCCAGCAGTTTACGGTCCTCTTTCGATCAGCCCCAGCATTTT. Protein sequence: CASSLRSSFDQPQHF.